Listed below are T cell receptor beta chains from one sample, sequenced in a study of tumor-infiltrating lymphocytes in primary liver carcinoma. TCRdb analysed the multiplex PCR reads with MiXCR anew, one entry per CDR3 protein. The repertoire holds approximately 330,000 distinct CDR3 sequences, with about 65% as singletons. The sequencing sample was made of peripheral blood. The receptors stem from a man in his forties with primary liver carcinoma and hepatitis B virus infection. The CDR3 runs from the conserved cysteine through the conserved F or W. The order of the fields is clone size, D gene, V gene, CDR3 length, J gene, CDR3 protein, CDR3 DNA. A D gene is named only where the DNA matches it firmly. Only part of the rows carry a size: once, few, many, or a class if the clone is expanded.

>-|-|TRBV6-1|17|TRBJ2-6
CASSPAGLGSGANVLAF
TGTGCGAGCAGTCCGGCGGGCCTAGGCTCTGGGGCCAACGTCCTGGCTTTC
>-|TRBD2|TRBV11-2|17|TRBJ2-1
CASSLVGGIAGTVEQFF
TGTGCCAGCAGCTTAGTCGGGGGAATAGCGGGCACGGTCGAGCAGTTCTTC
>-|-|TRBV12-3/TRBV12-4|12|TRBJ2-3
CASSLNPPTEYF
TGTGCCAGCAGTTTGAACCCCCCTACGGAGTATTTT
>-|-|TRBV12-3/TRBV12-4|15|TRBJ2-1
CVSISAGASYNEQFF
TGTGTCAGCATCTCAGCGGGCGCGTCCTACAATGAGCAGTTCTTC
>-|-|TRBV19|13|TRBJ1-2
CASSTRQLRGYTF
TGTGCCAGTAGTACGCGACAGCTTCGAGGCTACACCTTC
>-|-|TRBV11-2|13|TRBJ2-2
CACRETNTRELFF
TGTGCCTGCCGGGAGACCAACACCAGGGAGCTGTTTTTT
>many|-|TRBV6-5|14|TRBJ1-5
CASRPGQFRQPQHF
TGTGCCAGCAGGCCAGGGCAGTTCAGGCAGCCCCAGCATTTT
>-|-|TRBV10-3|18|TRBJ1-2
CAINERQDSGPRESGYTF
TGTGCCATCAATGAGCGACAGGATTCGGGCCCCCGGGAGAGTGGCTACACCTTC
>-|-|TRBV11-2|15|TRBJ2-3
CASRSKRVSTDTQYF
TGTGCCAGCAGGAGTAAGAGGGTTAGCACAGATACGCAGTATTTT
>-|TRBD2|TRBV12-3/TRBV12-4|14|TRBJ2-7
CASIEREDIHEQYF
TGTGCCAGCATTGAGCGGGAGGATATCCACGAGCAGTACTTC
>-|TRBD2|TRBV11-2|16|TRBJ2-5
CASNPAGTSGQETQYF
TGTGCCAGCAACCCCGCCGGGACTAGCGGTCAAGAGACCCAGTACTTC
>-|-|TRBV5-4|14|TRBJ1-1
CASSSGPRNTEAFF
TGTGCCAGCAGCTCGGGACCGAGGAACACTGAAGCTTTCTTT
>many|TRBD2|TRBV30|13|TRBJ2-4
CACSGVAKNIQYF
TGTGCCTGTAGCGGGGTAGCCAAAAACATTCAGTACTTC
>-|TRBD2|TRBV11-2|16|TRBJ2-7
CASGLGVVAGIREQYF
TGTGCCAGCGGTTTAGGCGTAGTAGCGGGTATCCGGGAGCAGTACTTC
>many|-|TRBV6-5|14|TRBJ1-1
CASRREGRGTEAFF
TGTGCCAGCAGACGCGAGGGGCGAGGCACTGAAGCTTTCTTT
>few|-|TRBV6-1|14|TRBJ2-5
CASSEGAGQETQYF
TGTGCCAGCAGTGAAGGGGCAGGGCAAGAGACCCAGTACTTC
>-|-|TRBV7-9|15|TRBJ2-1
CASSPGRSSYNEQFF
TGTGCCAGCAGCCCCGGTCGGAGCTCCTACAATGAGCAGTTCTTC
>-|-|TRBV24-1|17|TRBJ2-2
CATSDVRDPANTGDLFF
TGTGCCACCAGTGATGTCCGGGACCCCGCGAACACCGGGGATCTGTTTTTT
>-|-|TRBV5-1|16|TRBJ2-5
CASSFSSASHQEIQYF
TGCGCCAGCAGCTTTTCTAGCGCGAGTCACCAAGAGATCCAGTACTTC
>-|-|TRBV20-1|11|TRBJ2-5
CSARSQETQYF
TGCAGTGCTAGGTCCCAGGAGACACAGTACTTC
>-|-|TRBV6-5|17|TRBJ1-4
CASSYSGAGQGNEKLFF
TGTGCCAGCAGTTACTCGGGGGCAGGGCAGGGGAATGAAAAACTGTTTTTT
>-|TRBD2|TRBV5-5|15|TRBJ2-3
CASSSGTSEKDTQYF
TGTGCCAGCAGTTCCGGGACTAGCGAGAAAGATACGCAGTATTTT
>medium-sized|-|TRBV11-1|13|TRBJ2-2
CASSLVNTGELFF
TGTGCCAGCAGCTTAGTAAACACCGGGGAGCTGTTTTTT
>-|-|TRBV29-1|12|TRBJ2-2
CSVSSNTGELFF
TGCAGCGTTAGTAGCAACACCGGGGAGCTGTTTTTT
>-|-|TRBV6-6|13|TRBJ2-3
CASSYISTDTQYF
TGTGCCAGCAGTTACATAAGCACAGATACGCAGTATTTT
>-|TRBD2|TRBV6-1|14|TRBJ2-7
CASSDRGSIYEHYF
TGTGCCAGCAGTGATCGCGGGAGTATTTACGAACACTACTTC
>-|TRBD2|TRBV5-4|17|TRBJ2-3
CASSPFSGMGSTDTQYF
TGTGCCAGCAGCCCCTTTAGCGGGATGGGGTCCACAGATACGCAGTATTTT
>once|TRBD2|TRBV4-1|20|TRBJ2-3
CPSSQPLGLAGAEDIETQYF
TGCCCCAGCAGCCAACCCCTGGGACTAGCGGGAGCGGAGGACATAGAAACGCAGTATTTT
>-|-|TRBV11-2|14|TRBJ1-5
CTSSSRTRAQPQHF
TGTACCAGCAGCTCCCGCACGAGAGCCCAGCCCCAGCATTTT
>-|-|TRBV28|11|TRBJ2-3
CTSSRPNTQYF
TGTACCAGCAGCCGCCCTAATACGCAGTATTTT
>-|-|TRBV11-2|15|TRBJ2-3
CASSIVSQATDKQYF
TGTGCCAGCAGCATAGTGAGCCAGGCTACGGATAAGCAGTATTTT
>-|-|TRBV5-4|15|TRBJ2-2
CASSLGRLYTGELFF
TGTGCCAGCAGCTTGGGGAGGTTATACACCGGGGAGCTGTTTTTT
>once|-|TRBV11-2|16|TRBJ2-7
CASSAQTGTRAGEQCF
TGTGCCAGCAGCGCACAAACCGGGACACGGGCAGGAGAGCAGTGCTTC
>-|-|TRBV11-1|13|TRBJ2-1
CTSSWGGDNEQSF
TGTACCAGCAGCTGGGGAGGGGACAATGAGCAGTCCTTC
>once|TRBD2|TRBV6-5|16|TRBJ2-7
CASRKLNSGSERQQYF
TGTGCCAGCAGGAAATTGAATAGCGGGAGTGAAAGACAGCAGTACTTC
>many|-|TRBV11-2|18|TRBJ2-3
CASSGRQGPSYRTDTQYF
TGTGCCAGCAGCGGGCGGCAGGGCCCTAGCTATCGCACAGATACGCAGTATTTT
>many|TRBD2|TRBV6-6|18|TRBJ2-1
CASSLGVAGGPFYNEQFF
TGTGCCAGCAGTTTAGGGGTAGCGGGAGGGCCGTTTTACAATGAGCAGTTCTTC
>-|-|TRBV28|17|TRBJ2-4
CASSLGPHRGGKNIQYF
TGTGCCAGCAGTTTAGGGCCTCATCGTGGGGGGAAGAACATTCAGTACTTC
>many|-|TRBV5-6|18|TRBJ2-2
CASSLAEASVSNTGELFF
TGTGCCAGCAGCTTGGCGGAGGCTAGCGTATCGAACACCGGGGAGCTGTTTTTT
>-|-|TRBV6-1|14|TRBJ1-1
CVSVPGPYNTEAFF
TGTGTCAGCGTGCCGGGACCTTATAACACTGAAGCTTTCTTT
>-|-|TRBV10-3|13|TRBJ2-3
CVISEPDSPAQYF
TGTGTCATCAGTGAGCCGGACTCACCGGCGCAGTATTTT
>-|-|TRBV7-9|15|TRBJ2-3
CASSSPARVGDTQYF
TGTGCCAGCAGCTCTCCCGCGAGAGTAGGAGATACGCAGTATTTT
>-|-|TRBV11-2|12|TRBJ2-5
CASSLALETQHF
TGTGCCAGCAGCTTAGCTTTGGAGACCCAGCACTTC
>-|-|TRBV5-4|14|TRBJ2-7
CASSADLLPEEQYF
TGTGCCAGCAGCGCTGACTTACTCCCTGAGGAGCAGTACTTC
>few|TRBD2|TRBV4-2|14|TRBJ2-4
CASSQEFGTSFQYF
TGTGCCAGCAGCCAAGAATTCGGGACTAGCTTTCAGTACTTC